The sequence of this TCR beta chain was determined in a study of memory CD4+ T cells and cytomegalovirus serostatus. TCRdb keeps only in-frame clones here, not all; method: immunoSEQ multiplex PCR. Of 80,000 or so clones in the sample, about 78% are singletons; the top ten hold 2% to 3%. CDR3 length equals 16 residues. The V and J ends lost 0 bases and 8 bases respectively, with 18 bases between them. In germline, CDR1 is SGHNT, CDR2 YYREEE (reference sequence). The sort gate was single viable CD3+CD4+CD8-CD45RO+ cells for memory CD4+ T cells. CMV serostatus came from serum IgG against pp150, pp28, p38, p52.

This rearrangement joins TRBV5-4 to TRBJ1-3, with D tentatively TRBD1 (6 bases). The clonotype comes from an adult in good health and CMV-seropositive. Sequenced: memory CD4+ T cells from blood. CDR3 amino acids: CASSLGGQRIIDTIYF. The CDR3 DNA is TGTGCCAGCAGCTTGGGCGGACAGAGGATTATAGACACCATATATTTT. The full variable domain, with the rest looked up from reference TRBV5-4 and TRBJ1-3, is ETGVTQSPTHLIKTRGQQVTLRCSSQSGHNTVSWYQQALGQGPQFIFQYYREEENGRGNFPPRFSGLQFPNYSSELNVNALELDDSALYLCASSLGGQRIIDTIYFGEGSWLTVV.